The clone carrying this T cell receptor (beta chain) was recorded at least ten times. Its cognate antigen is unknown. Germline loops: CDR1 KGHDR, CDR2 SFDVKD. V dropped 5 bases and J dropped 12 bases, with 13 bases sitting between them. The CDR3 extends over 12 amino acids. TCRdb passed the 5' RACE reads through MiXCR, listing each CDR3 protein once. The sample has hundreds of thousands of distinct CDR3 sequences; approximately 6.1% are singletons. The record originates from a study of identical twins. General study results and limits: The presence of invariant MAIT and iNKT cells could partly confound analyses of zero-insertion sequences. In beta out-of-frame sequences, the excess sharing between twins was weaker.

The chain employs TRBV24-1 and TRBJ2-1; D perhaps matches TRBD1 (6 bases). This receptor was identified in a man aged 18-30 years in good health. Sequencing used naive T cells sorted from blood. The CDR3 reads CATSVNRERQFF. The DNA for the CDR3 is TGTGCCACCAGTGTTAACAGGGAGCGGCAGTTCTTC.